This is a list of T cell receptor beta chains from one sample in a study of cytomegalovirus exposure and HLA in healthy donors. The protocol was immunoSEQ multiplex PCR, while the TCRdb copy is restricted to in-frame clones and leaves out a portion. The data show about 31,000 clones, around nine tenths seen once. The sample comprised PBMCs. These receptor sequences come from a boy between 10 and 17 years old in good health and CMV-seronegative. Both conserved end residues are part of each CDR3. D genes are given only for firm matches. Not every row has a clone size; where given, it reads once, few, many or a size class.

D gene: NA
V gene: TRBV7-9
J gene: TRBJ1-2
clone size: NA
CDR3 protein: CASSLVSGVFGYTF
CDR3 DNA: TGTGCCAGCAGCTTAGTCTCAGGGGTTTTTGGCTACACCTTC

D gene: TRBD1
V gene: TRBV15
J gene: TRBJ2-7
clone size: NA
CDR3 protein: CATSPRDRPYEQYF
CDR3 DNA: TGTGCCACCAGCCCTCGGGACAGACCCTACGAGCAGTACTTC

D gene: NA
V gene: TRBV4-2
J gene: TRBJ2-5
clone size: NA
CDR3 protein: CASSPTRGGQETQYF
CDR3 DNA: TGTGCCAGCAGCCCGACTAGAGGCGGCCAAGAGACCCAGTACTTC

D gene: NA
V gene: TRBV21-1
J gene: TRBJ1-2
clone size: NA
CDR3 protein: CASSKGAGGEPNYGYTF
CDR3 DNA: TGTGCCAGCAGCAAAGGGGCAGGGGGTGAGCCCAACTATGGCTACACCTTC

D gene: TRBD1
V gene: TRBV6-1
J gene: TRBJ1-6
clone size: few
CDR3 protein: CASSEKITGTGISPLHF
CDR3 DNA: TGTGCCAGCAGTGAAAAGATTACCGGGACAGGGATTTCACCCCTCCACTTT

D gene: NA
V gene: TRBV19
J gene: TRBJ2-5
clone size: NA
CDR3 protein: CASSITGQETQYF
CDR3 DNA: TGTGCCAGTAGTATAACAGGGCAAGAGACCCAGTACTTC

D gene: NA
V gene: TRBV7-2
J gene: TRBJ1-5
clone size: few
CDR3 protein: CASSLVGLSNQPQHF
CDR3 DNA: TGTGCCAGCAGCTTAGTGGGACTTAGCAATCAGCCCCAGCATTTT

D gene: TRBD1
V gene: TRBV19
J gene: TRBJ2-6
clone size: NA
CDR3 protein: CASSQGFSGANVLTF
CDR3 DNA: TGTGCCAGTTCACAGGGGTTCTCTGGGGCCAACGTCCTGACTTTC

D gene: TRBD1
V gene: TRBV7-9
J gene: TRBJ2-1
clone size: NA
CDR3 protein: CASRQYRDRGESDYNEQFF
CDR3 DNA: TGTGCCAGCAGGCAATACCGGGACAGGGGAGAGAGTGACTACAATGAGCAGTTCTTC

D gene: TRBD1
V gene: TRBV4-2
J gene: TRBJ1-5
clone size: NA
CDR3 protein: CASSTHRDSNQPQHF
CDR3 DNA: TGTGCCAGCAGCACTCACCGGGACAGTAATCAGCCCCAGCATTTT

D gene: NA
V gene: TRBV6-5
J gene: TRBJ1-2
clone size: NA
CDR3 protein: CASSYSGSGKDGYTF
CDR3 DNA: TGTGCCAGCAGTTACTCGGGTTCGGGAAAGGATGGCTACACCTTC

D gene: TRBD1
V gene: TRBV19
J gene: TRBJ2-1
clone size: NA
CDR3 protein: CASSSGQGFHEQFF
CDR3 DNA: TGTGCCAGTAGCTCGGGACAGGGGTTCCATGAGCAGTTCTTC

D gene: TRBD1
V gene: TRBV4-1
J gene: TRBJ1-2
clone size: NA
CDR3 protein: CASSQDRDRAGYTF
CDR3 DNA: TGCGCCAGCAGCCAAGATCGGGACAGGGCTGGCTACACCTTC

D gene: NA
V gene: TRBV6-4
J gene: TRBJ2-1
clone size: NA
CDR3 protein: CASSDSPGEYNEQFF
CDR3 DNA: TGTGCCAGCAGTGACTCGCCGGGGGAGTACAATGAGCAGTTCTTC

D gene: NA
V gene: TRBV4-3
J gene: TRBJ2-6
clone size: few
CDR3 protein: CASSQEVRGTGANVLTF
CDR3 DNA: TGCGCCAGCAGCCAAGAGGTCAGGGGTACTGGGGCCAACGTCCTGACTTTC

D gene: TRBD1
V gene: TRBV11-2
J gene: TRBJ2-3
clone size: NA
CDR3 protein: CASSLAPTGKEDTQYF
CDR3 DNA: TGTGCCAGCAGCTTAGCCCCGACAGGGAAAGAAGATACGCAGTATTTT

D gene: TRBD1
V gene: TRBV5-6
J gene: TRBJ2-7
clone size: NA
CDR3 protein: CASSSLAPIGTEGYYEQYF
CDR3 DNA: TGTGCCAGCAGCTCCTTAGCTCCTATCGGGACAGAAGGCTACTACGAGCAGTACTTC

D gene: TRBD1
V gene: TRBV5-1
J gene: TRBJ2-4
clone size: once
CDR3 protein: CASSLGGQHNIQYF
CDR3 DNA: TGCGCCAGCAGCTTGGGGGGACAGCATAACATTCAGTACTTC

D gene: TRBD1
V gene: TRBV29-1
J gene: TRBJ2-1
clone size: NA
CDR3 protein: CSVSGGSYNEQFF
CDR3 DNA: TGCAGCGTATCAGGGGGCTCCTACAATGAGCAGTTCTTC

D gene: NA
V gene: TRBV6-1
J gene: TRBJ2-7
clone size: NA
CDR3 protein: CASNLQENLSYEQYF
CDR3 DNA: TGTGCCAGCAACCTACAGGAAAACCTCTCCTACGAGCAGTACTTC

D gene: NA
V gene: TRBV11-2
J gene: TRBJ2-5
clone size: NA
CDR3 protein: CASSLVFANQETQYF
CDR3 DNA: TGTGCCAGCAGCTTAGTATTTGCGAACCAAGAGACCCAGTACTTC

D gene: NA
V gene: TRBV5-8
J gene: TRBJ2-5
clone size: NA
CDR3 protein: CASSSGWGETQYF
CDR3 DNA: TGTGCCAGCAGCTCAGGTTGGGGCGAGACCCAGTACTTC

D gene: NA
V gene: TRBV19
J gene: TRBJ1-3
clone size: NA
CDR3 protein: CASSMPTGTGGNTIYF
CDR3 DNA: TGTGCCAGTAGTATGCCGACAGGCACGGGTGGAAACACCATATATTTT

D gene: TRBD1
V gene: TRBV14
J gene: TRBJ2-4
clone size: NA
CDR3 protein: CASSPNGQGRRNIQYF
CDR3 DNA: TGTGCCAGCAGCCCCAATGGACAGGGGAGGCGGAACATTCAGTACTTC

D gene: NA
V gene: TRBV7-8
J gene: TRBJ1-3
clone size: once
CDR3 protein: CASSPWTAGGTIYF
CDR3 DNA: TGTGCCAGCAGCCCCTGGACAGCTGGAGGCACCATATATTTT

D gene: NA
V gene: TRBV7-9
J gene: TRBJ2-7
clone size: NA
CDR3 protein: CASSLARTSTDYEQYF
CDR3 DNA: TGTGCCAGCAGCTTAGCGCGGACATCCACGGACTACGAGCAGTACTTC

D gene: TRBD1
V gene: TRBV7-9
J gene: TRBJ2-7
clone size: NA
CDR3 protein: CASSPTGGRYEQYF
CDR3 DNA: TGTGCCAGCAGCCCTACAGGGGGCAGGTACGAGCAGTACTTC

D gene: TRBD1
V gene: TRBV10-3
J gene: TRBJ1-3
clone size: NA
CDR3 protein: CAITPGGSGNTIYF
CDR3 DNA: TGTGCCATCACCCCAGGGGGATCTGGAAACACCATATATTTT

D gene: TRBD1
V gene: TRBV27
J gene: TRBJ2-3
clone size: NA
CDR3 protein: CASSSPTGSGDTQYF
CDR3 DNA: TGTGCCAGCAGTTCGCCGACAGGGAGTGGAGATACGCAGTATTTT

D gene: TRBD1
V gene: TRBV9
J gene: TRBJ2-7
clone size: NA
CDR3 protein: CASSFHTPLGGDYEQYF
CDR3 DNA: TGTGCCAGCAGCTTCCACACCCCGCTAGGGGGCGACTACGAGCAGTACTTC

D gene: NA
V gene: TRBV9
J gene: TRBJ2-7
clone size: NA
CDR3 protein: CASSPAGAGSFYEQYF
CDR3 DNA: TGTGCCAGCAGCCCGGCGGGGGCAGGGAGTTTCTACGAGCAGTACTTC

D gene: TRBD2
V gene: TRBV2
J gene: TRBJ2-5
clone size: NA
CDR3 protein: CASSHRGSGGEETQYF
CDR3 DNA: TGTGCCAGCAGTCACCGGGGTAGCGGGGGGGAAGAGACCCAGTACTTC

D gene: NA
V gene: TRBV19
J gene: TRBJ1-5
clone size: NA
CDR3 protein: CASSITGSNQPQHF
CDR3 DNA: TGTGCCAGTAGTATCACGGGTAGCAATCAGCCCCAGCATTTT

D gene: NA
V gene: TRBV9
J gene: TRBJ1-3
clone size: NA
CDR3 protein: CASSSLRSGNTIYF
CDR3 DNA: TGTGCCAGCAGCTCACTGAGATCTGGAAACACCATATATTTT

D gene: NA
V gene: TRBV7-6
J gene: TRBJ2-5
clone size: once
CDR3 protein: CASSSEPQGRGETQYF
CDR3 DNA: TGTGCCAGCAGCTCTGAACCACAGGGTAGGGGAGAGACCCAGTACTTC

D gene: NA
V gene: TRBV10-1
J gene: TRBJ1-1
clone size: NA
CDR3 protein: CASREEANTEAFF
CDR3 DNA: TGCGCCAGCCGGGAGGAGGCGAACACTGAAGCTTTCTTT